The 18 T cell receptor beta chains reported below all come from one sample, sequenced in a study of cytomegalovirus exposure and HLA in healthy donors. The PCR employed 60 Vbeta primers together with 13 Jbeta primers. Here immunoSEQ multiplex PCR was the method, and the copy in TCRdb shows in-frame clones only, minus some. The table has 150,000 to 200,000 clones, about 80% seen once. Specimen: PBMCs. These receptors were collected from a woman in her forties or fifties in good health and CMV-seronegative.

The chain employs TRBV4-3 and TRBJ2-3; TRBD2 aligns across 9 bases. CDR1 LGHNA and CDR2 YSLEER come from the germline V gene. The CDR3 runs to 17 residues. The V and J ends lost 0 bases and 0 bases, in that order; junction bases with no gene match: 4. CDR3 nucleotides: TGCGCCAGCAGCCAAGATGCTAGCGGGGTCAGCACAGATACGCAGTATTTT. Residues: CASSQDASGVSTDTQYF.

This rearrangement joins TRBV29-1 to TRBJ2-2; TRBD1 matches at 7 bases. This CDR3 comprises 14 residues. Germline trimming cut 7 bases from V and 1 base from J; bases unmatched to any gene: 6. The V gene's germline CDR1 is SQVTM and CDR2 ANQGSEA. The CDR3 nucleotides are TGCAGCGCCGGGACAGACGGGAACACCGGGGAGCTGTTTTTT. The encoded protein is CSAGTDGNTGELFF.

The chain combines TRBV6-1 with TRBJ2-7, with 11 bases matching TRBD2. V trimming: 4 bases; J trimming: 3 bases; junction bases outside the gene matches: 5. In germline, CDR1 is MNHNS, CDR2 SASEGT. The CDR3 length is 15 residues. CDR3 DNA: TGTGCCAGCAGTGCCGGGACTAGCGGCTACTACGAGCAGTACTTC. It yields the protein CASSAGTSGYYEQYF.

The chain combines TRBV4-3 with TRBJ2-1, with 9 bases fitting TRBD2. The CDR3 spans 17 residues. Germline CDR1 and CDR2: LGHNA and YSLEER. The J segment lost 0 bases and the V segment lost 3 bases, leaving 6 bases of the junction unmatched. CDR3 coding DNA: TGCGCCAGCAGCCACCTTCTAGCGGGATCCTCCTACAATGAGCAGTTCTTC. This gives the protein CASSHLLAGSSYNEQFF.

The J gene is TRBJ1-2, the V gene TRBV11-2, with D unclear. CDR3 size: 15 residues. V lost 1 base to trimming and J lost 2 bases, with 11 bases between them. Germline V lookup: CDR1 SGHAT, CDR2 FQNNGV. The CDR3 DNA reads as TGTGCCAGCAGCTTAGGAGGGCTCAAGAACTATGGCTACACCTTC. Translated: CASSLGGLKNYGYTF.

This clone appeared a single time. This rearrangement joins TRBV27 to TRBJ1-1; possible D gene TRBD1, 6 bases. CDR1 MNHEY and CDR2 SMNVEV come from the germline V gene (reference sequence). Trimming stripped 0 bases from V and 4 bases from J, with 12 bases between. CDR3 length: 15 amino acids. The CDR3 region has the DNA TGTGCCAGCAGTTTATCATGGGGGCAAAGCACTGAAGCTTTCTTT. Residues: CASSLSWGQSTEAFF.

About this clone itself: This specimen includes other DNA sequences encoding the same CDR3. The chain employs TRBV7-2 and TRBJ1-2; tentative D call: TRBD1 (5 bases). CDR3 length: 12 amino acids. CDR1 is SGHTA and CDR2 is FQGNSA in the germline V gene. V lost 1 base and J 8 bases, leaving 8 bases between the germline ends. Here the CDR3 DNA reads TGTGCCAGCAGCTTAGTAGGGGCGGGCTACACCTTC. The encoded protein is CASSLVGAGYTF.

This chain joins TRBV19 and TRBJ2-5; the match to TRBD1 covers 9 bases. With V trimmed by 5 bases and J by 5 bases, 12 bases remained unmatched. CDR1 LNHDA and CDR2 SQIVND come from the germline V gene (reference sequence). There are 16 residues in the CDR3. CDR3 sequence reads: CASSWGQGGGLETQYF. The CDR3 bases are TGTGCCAGTAGTTGGGGACAGGGAGGGGGCCTGGAGACCCAGTACTTC.

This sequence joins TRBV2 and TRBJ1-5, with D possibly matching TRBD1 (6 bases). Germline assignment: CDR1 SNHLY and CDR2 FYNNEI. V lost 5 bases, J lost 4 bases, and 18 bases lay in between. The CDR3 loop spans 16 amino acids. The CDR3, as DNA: TGTGCCAGCAGTCAGGAGGGGGGGGCGCGAAATCAGCCCCAGCATTTT. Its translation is CASSQEGGARNQPQHF.

The CDR3: CASSLSGSGTGELFF. The CDR3 DNA follows: TGCGCCAGCAGCTTGAGTGGGAGTGGCACCGGGGAGCTGTTTTTT. The chain couples TRBV5-1 to TRBJ2-2; D might be TRBD2 (5 bases). The CDR3 has 15 residues. V lost 1 base to trimming and J lost 4 bases, with 11 bases between them. Germline assignment: CDR1 SGHRS and CDR2 YFSETQ.

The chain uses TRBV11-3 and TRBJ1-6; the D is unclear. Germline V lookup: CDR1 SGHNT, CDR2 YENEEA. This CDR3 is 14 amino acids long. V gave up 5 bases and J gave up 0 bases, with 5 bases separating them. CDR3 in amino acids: CASSRDSYNSPLHF. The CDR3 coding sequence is TGTGCCAGCAGCCGAGACTCCTATAATTCACCCCTCCACTTT.

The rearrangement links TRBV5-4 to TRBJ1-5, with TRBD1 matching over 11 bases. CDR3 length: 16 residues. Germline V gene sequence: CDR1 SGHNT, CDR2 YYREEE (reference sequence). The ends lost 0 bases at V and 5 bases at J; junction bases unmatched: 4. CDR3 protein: CASSLDQDRGHQPQHF. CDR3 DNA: TGTGCCAGCAGCTTGGACCAGGACAGGGGGCATCAGCCCCAGCATTTT.

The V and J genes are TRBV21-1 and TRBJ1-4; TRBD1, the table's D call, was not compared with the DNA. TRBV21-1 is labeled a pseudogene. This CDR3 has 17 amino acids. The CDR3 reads CASSKEGELVKTGKLFF. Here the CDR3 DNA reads TGTGCCAGCAGCAAAGAGGGGGAGTTGGTGAAGACTGGTAAACTGTTTTTT.

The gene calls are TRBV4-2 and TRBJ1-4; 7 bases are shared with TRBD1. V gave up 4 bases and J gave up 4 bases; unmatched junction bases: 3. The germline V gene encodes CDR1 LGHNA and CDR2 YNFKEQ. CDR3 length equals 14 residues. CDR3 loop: CASSPGTDNEKLFF. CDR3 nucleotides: TGTGCCAGCAGCCCCGGGACAGATAATGAAAAACTGTTTTTT.

The CDR3 protein is CSVLRQGHEQYF. The CDR3 DNA reads as TGCAGCGTCCTCAGACAGGGCCACGAGCAGTACTTC. The chain uses TRBV29-1 and TRBJ2-7; TRBD1 matches 7 bases. The CDR3 has 12 amino acids. Germline V gene sequence: CDR1 SQVTM, CDR2 ANQGSEA. The V gene end was trimmed by 6 bases and the J gene end by 5 bases; junction bases not matched to a gene: 7.

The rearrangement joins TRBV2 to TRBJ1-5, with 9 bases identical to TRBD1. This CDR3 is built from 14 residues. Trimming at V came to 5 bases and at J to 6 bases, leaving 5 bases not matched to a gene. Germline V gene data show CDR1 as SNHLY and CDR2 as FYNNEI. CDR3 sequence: CASSPGQGRQPQHF. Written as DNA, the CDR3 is TGTGCCAGCAGTCCGGGACAGGGCCGTCAGCCCCAGCATTTT.

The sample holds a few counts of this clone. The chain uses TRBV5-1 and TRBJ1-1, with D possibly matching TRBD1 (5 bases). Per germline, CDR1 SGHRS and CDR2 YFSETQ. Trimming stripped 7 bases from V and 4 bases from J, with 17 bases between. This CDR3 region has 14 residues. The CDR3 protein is CASAPQRRGTEAFF. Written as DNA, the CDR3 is TGCGCCAGCGCCCCCCAGCGGAGGGGCACTGAAGCTTTCTTT.

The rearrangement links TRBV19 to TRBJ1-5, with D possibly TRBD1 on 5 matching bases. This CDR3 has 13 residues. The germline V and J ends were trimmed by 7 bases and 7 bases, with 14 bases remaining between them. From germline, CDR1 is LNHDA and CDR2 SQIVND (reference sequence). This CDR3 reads CASTRRGTQPQHF. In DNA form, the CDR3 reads TGTGCCAGTACTAGGAGGGGAACACAGCCCCAGCATTTT.